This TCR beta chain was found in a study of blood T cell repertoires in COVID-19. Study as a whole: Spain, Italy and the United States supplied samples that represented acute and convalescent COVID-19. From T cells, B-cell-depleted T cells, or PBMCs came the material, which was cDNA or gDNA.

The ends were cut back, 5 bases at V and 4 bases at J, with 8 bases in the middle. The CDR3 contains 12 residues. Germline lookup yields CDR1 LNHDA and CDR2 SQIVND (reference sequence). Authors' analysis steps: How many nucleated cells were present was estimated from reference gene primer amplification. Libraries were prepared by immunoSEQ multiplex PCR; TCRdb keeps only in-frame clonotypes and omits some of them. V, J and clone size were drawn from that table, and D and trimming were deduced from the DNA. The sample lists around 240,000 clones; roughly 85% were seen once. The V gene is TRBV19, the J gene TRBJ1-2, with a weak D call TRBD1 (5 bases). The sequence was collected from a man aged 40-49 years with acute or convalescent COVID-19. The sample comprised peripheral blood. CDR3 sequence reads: CASSRDSYGYTF. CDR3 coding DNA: TGTGCCAGTAGTCGGGACTCCTATGGCTACACCTTC.